The rows below give T cell receptor beta chains drawn from one sample of a study of shared clonotypes between healthy human individuals. TCRdb keeps only in-frame clones here, not all; method: immunoSEQ multiplex PCR. The table lists over 400,000 clones, approximately 78% of them singletons, with around 12% in the top ten. The source material was PBMCs. Source of these receptors: a woman in her forties in good health. Some clones in this sample may be carry-over from other donors' samples. Each CDR3 is given with its conserved first and last residue. D genes are given only for firm matches. Size tells how often a clone was seen (once, few, many) or the class of an expanded clone, and some rows leave it out.

length: 15; size: NA; D: TRBD2; J: TRBJ2-2; V: TRBV27; DNA: TGTGCCAGCAGTTTAGCGGGAGAATGGACCGGGGAGCTGTTTTTT; CDR3: CASSLAGEWTGELFF
length: 14; size: NA; D: NA; J: TRBJ1-4; V: TRBV28; DNA: TGTGCCAGCAGTTTAGGGGGCGTTAATGAAAAACTGTTTTTT; CDR3: CASSLGGVNEKLFF
length: 14; size: once; D: NA; J: TRBJ2-5; V: TRBV29-1; DNA: TGCAGCGTTGCTCGCGGGTCGTACCAAGAGACCCAGTACTTC; CDR3: CSVARGSYQETQYF
length: 14; size: NA; D: NA; J: TRBJ1-1; V: TRBV19; DNA: TGTGCCAGTAGCACCCCGAACATGAACACTGAAGCTTTCTTT; CDR3: CASSTPNMNTEAFF
length: 12; size: NA; D: NA; J: TRBJ2-2; V: TRBV30; DNA: TGTGCCTGGGGCCGGGGCACCGGGGAGCTGTTTTTT; CDR3: CAWGRGTGELFF
length: 15; size: once; D: TRBD2; J: TRBJ2-1; V: TRBV5-1; DNA: TGCGCCAGCAGCTTGGCTAGCGGACTAAACAATGAGCAGTTCTTC; CDR3: CASSLASGLNNEQFF
length: 15; size: NA; D: TRBD2; J: TRBJ2-1; V: TRBV18; DNA: TGTGCCAGCTCACGGCTAGCGGGAGTCAACAATGAGCAGTTCTTC; CDR3: CASSRLAGVNNEQFF
length: 13; size: NA; D: TRBD1; J: TRBJ1-1; V: TRBV5-4; DNA: TGTGCCAGCAGCGAGGACAGGGACACTGAAGCTTTCTTT; CDR3: CASSEDRDTEAFF
length: 14; size: NA; D: NA; J: TRBJ1-1; V: TRBV6-1; DNA: TGTGCCAGCAGTGAAGCGGGGGCAGGCACTGAAGCTTTCTTT; CDR3: CASSEAGAGTEAFF
length: 11; size: once; D: NA; J: TRBJ2-2; V: TRBV5-1; DNA: TGCGCCAGCAGGGACACCGGGGAGCTGTTTTTT; CDR3: CASRDTGELFF
length: 13; size: few; D: NA; J: TRBJ1-1; V: TRBV10-3; DNA: TGTGCCATCAGTGGGCGAGGGGAGACTGAAGCTTTCTTT; CDR3: CAISGRGETEAFF
length: 14; size: NA; D: NA; J: TRBJ1-2; V: TRBV5-1; DNA: TGCGCCAGCAGCTTGGGGCGGGGGATGGTTGGCTACACCTTC; CDR3: CASSLGRGMVGYTF
length: 14; size: NA; D: NA; J: TRBJ1-6; V: TRBV5-1; DNA: TGCGCCAGCAGGGCCCTAGGGGGACATTCACCCCTCCACTTT; CDR3: CASRALGGHSPLHF
length: 14; size: NA; D: NA; J: TRBJ2-6; V: TRBV7-3; DNA: TGTGCCAGCGGTCGGGTCTCTGGGGCCAACGTCCTGACTTTC; CDR3: CASGRVSGANVLTF
length: 13; size: NA; D: NA; J: TRBJ2-2; V: TRBV11-3; DNA: TGTGCCAGCAGCTTAGTAGGGGCCGGGGAGCTGTTTTTT; CDR3: CASSLVGAGELFF
length: 15; size: NA; D: NA; J: TRBJ2-3; V: TRBV9; DNA: TGTGCCAGCAGCGTACTGGGACATTCCACAGATACGCAGTATTTT; CDR3: CASSVLGHSTDTQYF
length: 15; size: few; D: TRBD2; J: TRBJ2-1; V: TRBV2; DNA: TGTGCCAGCAGTGCTAGCGGGAGGGCCGTGGATGAGCAGTTCTTC; CDR3: CASSASGRAVDEQFF
length: 15; size: NA; D: NA; J: TRBJ2-3; V: TRBV7-3; DNA: TGTGCCAGCAGTGAGGTGGCAAGTAGCACAGATACGCAGTATTTT; CDR3: CASSEVASSTDTQYF
length: 16; size: NA; D: TRBD2; J: TRBJ2-5; V: TRBV28; DNA: TGTGCCAGCAGGCCCGGCGGGGGGAGGGCAAGGGAGACCCAGTACTTC; CDR3: CASRPGGGRARETQYF
length: 14; size: NA; D: NA; J: TRBJ2-1; V: TRBV25-1; DNA: TGTGCCAGCAGTGAATATGCCAGGGCCGATGAGCAGTTCTTC; CDR3: CASSEYARADEQFF